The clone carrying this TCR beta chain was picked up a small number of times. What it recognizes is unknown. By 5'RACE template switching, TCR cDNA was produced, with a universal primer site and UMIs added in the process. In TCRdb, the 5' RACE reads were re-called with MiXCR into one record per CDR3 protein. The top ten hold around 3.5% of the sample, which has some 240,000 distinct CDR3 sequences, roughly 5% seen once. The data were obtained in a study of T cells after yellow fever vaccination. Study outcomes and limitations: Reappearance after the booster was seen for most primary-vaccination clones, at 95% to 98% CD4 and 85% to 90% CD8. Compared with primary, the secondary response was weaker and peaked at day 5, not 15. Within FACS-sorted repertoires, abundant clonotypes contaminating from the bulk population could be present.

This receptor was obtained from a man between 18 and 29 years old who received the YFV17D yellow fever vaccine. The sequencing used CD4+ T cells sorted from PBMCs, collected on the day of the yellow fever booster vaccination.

The CDR3 DNA sequence: TGTGCCACCAGCAGAGTGGGTTCTTTAGACTACGAGCAGTACTTC. Protein sequence: CATSRVGSLDYEQYF. J is TRBJ2-7 and V is TRBV15; no clear D. Germline CDR1 and CDR2: LNHNV and YYDKDF (reference sequence). Deletions cut 1 base from V and 3 bases from J, with 13 bases between. The CDR3 spans 15 residues.